This T cell receptor (beta chain) is drawn from a study of shared clonotypes between healthy human individuals. Study outcomes and limitations: An anticipated effect of sequencing depth on clonotype sharing among donors was recognized. Investigators collected only blood, and repertoires in tissues likely differ.

This table comes from immunoSEQ multiplex PCR, and its TCRdb copy is limited to in-frame clones, with some not included. The table has 490,000 or so clones, 76% seen once. Remarks on this clone: The antigen is not known.

Germline V lookup: CDR1 MDHEN, CDR2 SYDVKM. The CDR3 length is 16 residues. V gave up 3 bases and J gave up 5 bases, with 16 bases separating them. Sequenced sample: PBMCs. The origin of this receptor is a woman between 35 and 50 years old in good health. Some clones in this sample may be carry-over from other donors' samples. The chain combines TRBV28 with TRBJ2-2, with a weak D call TRBD2 (5 bases). This CDR3 reads CASSFLRLARTGELFF. CDR3 DNA sequence: TGTGCCAGCAGTTTCTTGCGGCTAGCTCGGACCGGGGAGCTGTTTTTT.